This T cell receptor (beta chain) was captured in a study of cytomegalovirus exposure and HLA in healthy donors. CDR3 length: 16 residues. CDR1 and CDR2 (germline): SGHTA, FQGTGA. With 6 bases clipped from V and 0 bases from J, the junction kept 7 bases outside the gene matches. In this sample, this clone turned up a few times. The PCR employed 60 Vbeta primers together with 13 Jbeta primers. Sequenced by immunoSEQ multiplex PCR; TCRdb stores in-frame clones only, minus some. The sample yields about 200,000 clones, about 85% seen once. This TCR derives from a male donor in good health and CMV-seropositive. The specimen was PBMCs. The rearrangement links TRBV7-3 to TRBJ2-1, with TRBD2 identical over 8 bases. CDR3 protein: CASSSKSGSSYNEQFF. CDR3 bases: TGTGCCAGCAGTTCCAAGAGCGGGAGCTCCTACAATGAGCAGTTCTTC.